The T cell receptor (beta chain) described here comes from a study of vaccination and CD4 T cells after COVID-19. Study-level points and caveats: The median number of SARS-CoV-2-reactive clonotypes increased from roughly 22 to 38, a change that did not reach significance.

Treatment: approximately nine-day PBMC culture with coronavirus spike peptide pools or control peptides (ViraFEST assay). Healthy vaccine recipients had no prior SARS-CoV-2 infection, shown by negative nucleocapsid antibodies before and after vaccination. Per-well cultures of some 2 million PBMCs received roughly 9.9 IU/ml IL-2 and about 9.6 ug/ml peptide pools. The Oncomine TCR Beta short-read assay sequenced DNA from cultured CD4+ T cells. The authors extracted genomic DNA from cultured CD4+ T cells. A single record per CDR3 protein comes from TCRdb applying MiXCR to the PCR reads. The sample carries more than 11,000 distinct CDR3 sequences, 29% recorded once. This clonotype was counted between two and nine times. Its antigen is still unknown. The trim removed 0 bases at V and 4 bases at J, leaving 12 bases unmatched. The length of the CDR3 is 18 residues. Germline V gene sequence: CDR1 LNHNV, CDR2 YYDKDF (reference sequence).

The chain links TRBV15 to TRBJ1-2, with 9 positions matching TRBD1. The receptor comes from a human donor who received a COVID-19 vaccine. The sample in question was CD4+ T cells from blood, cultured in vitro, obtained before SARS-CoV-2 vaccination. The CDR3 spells CATSRDFPGTGRFYGYTF. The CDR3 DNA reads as TGTGCCACCAGCAGAGATTTTCCCGGGACAGGGAGGTTCTATGGCTACACCTTC.